This T cell receptor (beta chain) was obtained from a study of molecular identifiers for immune sequencing clone quantification (dated by TCRdb to 2016 to 2019). About the investigation overall: In a replicate experiment, RNA from around 20,000 or 100,000 naive CD8 T cells was split into five aliquots, four of which were sequenced. CD8 T cells were used in a methods study to benchmark molecular-identifier clustering-based TCR repertoire sequencing (MIDCIRS) and TCR RNA copy counting. Overall study outcomes, separate from this receptor: Spiked-in Jurkat TCR RNA equal to a single cell's worth was reported to be detectable even within 1,100,000 naive CD8 T cells. When barcode sub-clustering was omitted, TCR diversity was inflated by chimeric consensus sequences, with chimeras reaching as high as 47%. Highly expanded clone sizes could be underestimated because identical TCR molecules may share a barcode. Naive libraries contained spiked-in Jurkat TCR RNA (around eleven copies' worth), which is not part of the donor repertoire. Clones above 20 RNA copies held over 98% of molecules in CMV-specific effector cells but under 1% in naive cells. Modeling indicated around 3 TCR RNA copies recovered per cell, compared with 9.5 to 10 by digital PCR, which implies a capture efficiency of approximately 29%.

Libraries came from PCR. Sequencing relied on a NextSeq 500. Bulk TCR libraries were prepared as previously described, using TCR primers listed in Table S5. Total RNA was purified with the Qiagen AllPrep DNA/RNA kit. Before analysis, reads from multiple sequencing runs of the same library were pooled. In the paper's pipeline: Reads were retained only if their TCR constant sequence matched exactly, and those retained reads were trimmed to 150 nt and grouped according to their 12-nt molecular barcodes. Within each barcode group, reads were sub-clustered at a 15% Levenshtein threshold, and quality-weighted consensus sequences were built per RNA molecule. Non-functional sequences were removed, as were lower-count sequences one edit away from another. Based on a fit of two negative binomial distributions, barcode sub-clusters having less than 20% of the maximum read count were discarded. Starting from the raw public reads, TCRdb applied fastp trimming at Q25, assembled clones with MiXCR and retained in-frame beta chains. Merged by CDR3 protein, the rows form single entries marked with the most common genes and DNA. The V and J calls come from TCRdb's annotation, not from the publication. The sample table contains about 330,000 distinct CDR3 sequences; only one count was recorded for 24% of them. The ten most abundant clones make up roughly 0.7% of the sample.

This clonotype was seen at least ten times. Its cognate antigen has yet to be identified. Base qualities are not provided; no much larger clone lies one nucleotide away. Libraries of naive CD8 T cells were built from about 21,000 to 970,000 sorted cells, with 10%, 30% or 50% of the purified RNA used. On a BD FACSAria II, naive CD8 T cells were FACS-sorted as CD8+CD4-CCR7+CD45RA+ and collected into RLT Plus buffer. Nine to eleven TCR copies' worth of Jurkat RNA were spiked into about 20,000-1,100,000 naive CD8 T cell samples to test detection sensitivity. CD8 T cells were enriched using RosetteSep CD8+ T Cell Enrichment Cocktail and Ficoll-Paque, and the enriched cells then underwent ACK red cell lysis. V was cut back by 0 bases and J by 6 bases, leaving a gap of 10 bases between them. For CDR1 and CDR2, the germline V gene lists SGHRS and YFSETQ. The CDR3 has 14 amino acids, counting the end cysteine and phenylalanine. Of all the DNA, just the CDR3 is kept, 42 bases in frame from base 1.

The chain is made from TRBV5-1 and TRBJ2-4; the D gene could be TRBD1 or TRBD2, each one agreeing over 5 bases. Sequenced sample: naive CD8+ T cells from blood, with Jurkat cell RNA spiked in. Explained via the paper, the cell subset or site label denotes: FACS-sorted CD8+CD4-CCR7+CD45RA+ naive T cells. This TCR was sampled from a human donor in good health. Some libraries in this study had Jurkat cell RNA spiked in. The CDR3 loop reads CASSLAWGSNIQYF. The base sequence is TGCGCCAGCAGCTTGGCCTGGGGGTCAAACATTCAGTACTTC.